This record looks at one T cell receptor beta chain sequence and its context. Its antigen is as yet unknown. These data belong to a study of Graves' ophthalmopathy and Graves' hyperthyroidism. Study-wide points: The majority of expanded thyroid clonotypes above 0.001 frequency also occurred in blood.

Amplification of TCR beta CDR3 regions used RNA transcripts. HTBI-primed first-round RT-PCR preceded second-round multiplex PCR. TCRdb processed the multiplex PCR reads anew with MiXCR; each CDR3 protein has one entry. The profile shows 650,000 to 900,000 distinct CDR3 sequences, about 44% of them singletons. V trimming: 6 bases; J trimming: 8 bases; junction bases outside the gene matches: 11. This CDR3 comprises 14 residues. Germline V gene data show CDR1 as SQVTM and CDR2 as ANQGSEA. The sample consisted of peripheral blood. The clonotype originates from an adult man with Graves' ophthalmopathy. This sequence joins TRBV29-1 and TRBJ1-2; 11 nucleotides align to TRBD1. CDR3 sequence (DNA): TGCAGCGTCGCGGACGGACAGGGGGCATTCGGCTACACCTTC. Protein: CSVADGQGAFGYTF.